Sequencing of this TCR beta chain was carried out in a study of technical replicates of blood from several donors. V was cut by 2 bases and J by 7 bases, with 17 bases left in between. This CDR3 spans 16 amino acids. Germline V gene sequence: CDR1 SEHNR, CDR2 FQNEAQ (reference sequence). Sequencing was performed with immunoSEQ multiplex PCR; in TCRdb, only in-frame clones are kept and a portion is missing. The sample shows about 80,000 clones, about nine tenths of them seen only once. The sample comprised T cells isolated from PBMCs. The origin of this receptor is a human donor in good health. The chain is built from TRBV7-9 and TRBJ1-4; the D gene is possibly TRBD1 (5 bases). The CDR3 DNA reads TGTGCCAGCAGCTTATTTGTCACAGGCTTGGGTGAAAAACTGTTTTTT. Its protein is CASSLFVTGLGEKLFF.